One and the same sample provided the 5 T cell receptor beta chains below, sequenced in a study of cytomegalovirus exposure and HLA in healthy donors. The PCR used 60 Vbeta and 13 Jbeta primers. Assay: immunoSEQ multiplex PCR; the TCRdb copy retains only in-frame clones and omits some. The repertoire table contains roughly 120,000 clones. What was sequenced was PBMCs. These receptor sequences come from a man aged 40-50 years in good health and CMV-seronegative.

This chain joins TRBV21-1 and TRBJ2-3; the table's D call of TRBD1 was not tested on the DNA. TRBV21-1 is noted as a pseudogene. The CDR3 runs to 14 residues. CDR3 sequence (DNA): TGTGCCAGCAGCAAGGACAACGTCCAAGATACGCAGTATTTT. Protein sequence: CASSKDNVQDTQYF.

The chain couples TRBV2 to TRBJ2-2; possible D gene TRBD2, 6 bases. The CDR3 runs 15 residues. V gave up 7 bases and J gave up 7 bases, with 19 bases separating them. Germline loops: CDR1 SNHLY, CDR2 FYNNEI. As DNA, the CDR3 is TGTGCCAGCATGTCGAGCGGTAGCGGAGGCGGGGAGCTGTTTTTT. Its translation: CASMSSGSGGGELFF.

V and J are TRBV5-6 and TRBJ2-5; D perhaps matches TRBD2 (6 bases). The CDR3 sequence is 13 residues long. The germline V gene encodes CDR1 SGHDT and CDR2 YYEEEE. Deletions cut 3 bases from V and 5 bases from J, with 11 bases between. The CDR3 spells CASSWVAGETQYF. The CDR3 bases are TGTGCCAGCAGCTGGGTCGCGGGGGAGACCCAGTACTTC.

The CDR3 loop is CASSPVGRGFDEQYF. The CDR3 nucleotides are TGTGCCAGCAGCCCGGTGGGCAGGGGTTTCGACGAGCAGTACTTC. V and J are TRBV11-2 and TRBJ2-5, with a weak D call TRBD1 (6 bases). Near its end, the DNA agrees better with TRBJ2-7, so the J call may be wrong. Germline loops: CDR1 SGHAT, CDR2 FQNNGV. The length of the CDR3 is 15 residues.

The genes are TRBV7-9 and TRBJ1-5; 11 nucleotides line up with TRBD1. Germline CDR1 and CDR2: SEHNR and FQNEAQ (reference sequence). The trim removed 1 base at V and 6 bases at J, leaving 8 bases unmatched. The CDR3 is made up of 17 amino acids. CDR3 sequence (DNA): TGTGCCAGCAGCTTAGAAGGAGGGACAGGGGGGAGTCAGCCCCAGCATTTT. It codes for CASSLEGGTGGSQPQHF.